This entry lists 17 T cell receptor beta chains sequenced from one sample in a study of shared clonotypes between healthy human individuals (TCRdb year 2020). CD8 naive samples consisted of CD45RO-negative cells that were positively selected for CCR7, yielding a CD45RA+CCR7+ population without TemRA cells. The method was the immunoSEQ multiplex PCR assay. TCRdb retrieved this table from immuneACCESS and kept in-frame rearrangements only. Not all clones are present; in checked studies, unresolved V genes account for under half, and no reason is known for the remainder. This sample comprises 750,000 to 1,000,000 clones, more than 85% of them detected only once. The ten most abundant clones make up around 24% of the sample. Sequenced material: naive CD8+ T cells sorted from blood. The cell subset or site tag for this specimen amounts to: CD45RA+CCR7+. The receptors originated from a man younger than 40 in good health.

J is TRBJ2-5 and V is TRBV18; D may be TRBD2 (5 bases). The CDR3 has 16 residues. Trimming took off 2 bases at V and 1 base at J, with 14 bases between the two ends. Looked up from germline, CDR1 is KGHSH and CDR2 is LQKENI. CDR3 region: CASSPSQRAPQETQYF. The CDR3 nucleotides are TGTGCCAGCTCACCATCGCAGAGGGCGCCCCAAGAGACCCAGTACTTC.

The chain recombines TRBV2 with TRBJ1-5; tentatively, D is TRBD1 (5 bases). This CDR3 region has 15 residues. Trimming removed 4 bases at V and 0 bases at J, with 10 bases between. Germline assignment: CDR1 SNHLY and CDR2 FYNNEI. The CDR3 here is CASSVGHYSNQPQHF. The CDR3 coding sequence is TGTGCCAGCAGTGTAGGACACTATAGCAATCAGCCCCAGCATTTT.

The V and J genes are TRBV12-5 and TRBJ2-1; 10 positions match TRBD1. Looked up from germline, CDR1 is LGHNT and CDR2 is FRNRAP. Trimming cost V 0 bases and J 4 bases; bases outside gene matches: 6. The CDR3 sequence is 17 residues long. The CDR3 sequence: CASGLVQGTGVYNEQFF. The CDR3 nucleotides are TGTGCTAGTGGTTTGGTACAGGGGACAGGGGTGTACAATGAGCAGTTCTTC.

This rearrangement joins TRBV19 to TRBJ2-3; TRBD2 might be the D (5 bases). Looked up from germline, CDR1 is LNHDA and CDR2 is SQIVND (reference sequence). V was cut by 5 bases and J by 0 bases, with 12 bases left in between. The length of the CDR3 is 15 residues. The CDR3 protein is CASSPLASSTDTQYF. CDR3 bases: TGTGCCAGTAGTCCCCTAGCCTCTAGCACAGATACGCAGTATTTT.

The CDR3 sequence is CASSWNSGRVDQETQYF. The DNA for the CDR3 is TGTGCCAGCAGCTGGAACTCCGGAAGGGTGGACCAAGAGACCCAGTACTTC. V usage is TRBV7-8 and J usage is TRBJ2-5; D is undetermined. Looked up from germline, CDR1 is SGHVS and CDR2 is FQNEAQ. The V end lost 4 bases, the J end lost 0 bases, and 18 bases lay between the germline ends. The CDR3 extends over 17 amino acids.

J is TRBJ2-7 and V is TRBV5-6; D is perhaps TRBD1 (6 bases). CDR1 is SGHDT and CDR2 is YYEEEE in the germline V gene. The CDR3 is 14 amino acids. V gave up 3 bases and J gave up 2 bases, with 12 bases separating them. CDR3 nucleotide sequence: TGTGCCAGCAGCTACCGGACAGAGACCTACGAGCAGTACTTC. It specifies CASSYRTETYEQYF.

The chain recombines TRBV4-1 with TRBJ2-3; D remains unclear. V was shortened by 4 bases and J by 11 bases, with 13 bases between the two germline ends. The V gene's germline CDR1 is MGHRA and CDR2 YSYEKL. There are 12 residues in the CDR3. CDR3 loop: CASSLRISGQYF. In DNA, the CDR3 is TGCGCCAGCAGCCTCCGAATCTCGGGGCAGTATTTT.

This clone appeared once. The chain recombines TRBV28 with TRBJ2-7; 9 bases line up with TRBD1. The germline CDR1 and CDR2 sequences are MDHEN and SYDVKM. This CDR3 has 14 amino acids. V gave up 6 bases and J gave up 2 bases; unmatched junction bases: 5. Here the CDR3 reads CASREGQGTYEQYF. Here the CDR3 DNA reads TGTGCCAGCAGGGAGGGACAGGGAACCTACGAGCAGTACTTC.

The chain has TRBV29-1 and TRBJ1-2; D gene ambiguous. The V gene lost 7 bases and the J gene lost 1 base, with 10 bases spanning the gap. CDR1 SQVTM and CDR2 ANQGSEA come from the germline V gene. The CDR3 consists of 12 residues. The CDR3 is CSGADYNYGYTF. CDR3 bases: TGCAGCGGGGCGGACTATAACTATGGCTACACCTTC.

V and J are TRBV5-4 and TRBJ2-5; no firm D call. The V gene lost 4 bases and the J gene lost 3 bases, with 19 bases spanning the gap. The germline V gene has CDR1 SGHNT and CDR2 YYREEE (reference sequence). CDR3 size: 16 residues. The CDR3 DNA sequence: TGTGCCAGCAGCCGTACGCTGGGGATCGGTGAAGAGACCCAGTACTTC. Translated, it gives CASSRTLGIGEETQYF.

The CDR3 DNA reads as TGCGCCAGCAGCTTGGACACCGGGACTAGCGGGAGCTATGAGCAGTTCTTC. It yields the protein CASSLDTGTSGSYEQFF. The J gene is TRBJ2-1, the V gene TRBV5-1, with 14 bases that match TRBD2. Germline trimming cut 0 bases from V and 8 bases from J; bases unmatched to any gene: 7. Germline V lookup: CDR1 SGHRS, CDR2 YFSETQ. This CDR3 is 17 amino acids long.

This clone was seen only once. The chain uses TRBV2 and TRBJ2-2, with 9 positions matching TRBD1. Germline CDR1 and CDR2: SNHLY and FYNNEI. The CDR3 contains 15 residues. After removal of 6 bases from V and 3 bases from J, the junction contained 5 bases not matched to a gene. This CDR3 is CASRKTGGDTGELFF. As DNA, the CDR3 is TGTGCCAGCAGGAAGACAGGGGGGGACACCGGGGAGCTGTTTTTT.

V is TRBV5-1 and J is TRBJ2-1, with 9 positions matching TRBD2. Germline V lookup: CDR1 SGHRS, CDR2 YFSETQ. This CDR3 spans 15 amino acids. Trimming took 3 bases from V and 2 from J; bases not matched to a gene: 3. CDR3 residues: CASSSTSGPYNEQFF. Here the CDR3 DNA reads TGCGCCAGCAGCTCGACTAGCGGCCCCTACAATGAGCAGTTCTTC.

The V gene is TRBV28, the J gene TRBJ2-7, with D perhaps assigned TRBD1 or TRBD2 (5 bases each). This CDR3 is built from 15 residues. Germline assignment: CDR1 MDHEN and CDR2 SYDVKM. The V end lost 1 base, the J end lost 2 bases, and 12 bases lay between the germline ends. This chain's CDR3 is CASSLLRDLTYEQYF. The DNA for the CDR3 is TGTGCCAGCAGTTTATTAAGGGACCTGACCTACGAGCAGTACTTC.

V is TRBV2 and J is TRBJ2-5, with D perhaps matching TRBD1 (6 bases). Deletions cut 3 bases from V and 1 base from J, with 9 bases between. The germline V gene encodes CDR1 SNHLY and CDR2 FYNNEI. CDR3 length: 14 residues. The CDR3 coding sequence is TGTGCCAGCAGTGACAGGGGATTCCAAGAGACCCAGTACTTC. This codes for CASSDRGFQETQYF.

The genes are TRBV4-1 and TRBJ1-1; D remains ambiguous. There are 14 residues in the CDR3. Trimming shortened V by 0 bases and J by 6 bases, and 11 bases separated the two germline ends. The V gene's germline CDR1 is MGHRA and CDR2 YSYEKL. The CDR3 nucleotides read TGCGCCAGCAGCCAAGAACCTGGGCATCCTGAAGCTTTCTTT. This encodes CASSQEPGHPEAFF.

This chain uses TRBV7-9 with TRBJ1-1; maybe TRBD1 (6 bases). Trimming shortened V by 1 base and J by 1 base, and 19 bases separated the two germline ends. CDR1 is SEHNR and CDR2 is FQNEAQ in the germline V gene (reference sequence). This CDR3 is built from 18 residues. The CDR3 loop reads CASSLGREQGTKNTEAFF. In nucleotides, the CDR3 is TGTGCCAGCAGCTTAGGACGGGAACAGGGAACAAAGAACACTGAAGCTTTCTTT.